The clone carrying this T cell receptor (beta chain) was recorded only once. The CDR3 contains 15 residues. The ends were cut back, 1 base at V and 4 bases at J, with 13 bases in the middle. In germline, CDR1 is GTSNPN, CDR2 SVGIG (reference sequence). Vbeta (60) and Jbeta (13) primers were used in the PCR. This table comes from immunoSEQ multiplex PCR, and its TCRdb copy is limited to in-frame clones, with some not included. This table holds about 160,000 clones, more than 60% found once. This record belongs to a study of cytomegalovirus exposure and HLA in healthy donors. Every donor was a healthy person donating bone marrow.

The sequenced material came from PBMCs. This TCR was sampled from a man aged 35-49 years in good health and CMV-seronegative. This chain joins TRBV30 and TRBJ2-2; D unresolved. The CDR3 nucleotides read TGTGCCTGGAGTGCCCACGGGTGGAGCACCGGGGAGCTGTTTTTT. Its protein is CAWSAHGWSTGELFF.